A single sample is the source of the 2 T cell receptor beta chains below, sequenced in a study of identical twins' blood T cells. TCRdb used MiXCR to reprocess the 5' RACE reads, holding one entry per CDR3 protein. The sample has a few hundred thousand distinct CDR3 sequences; more than 25% are singletons. Sequenced sample: PBMCs. Receptors were obtained from a woman aged 18 to 49 in good health.

This chain links TRBV13 with TRBJ1-2; D remains unclear. CDR1 PRHDT and CDR2 FYEKMQ come from the germline V gene (reference sequence). CDR3 length equals 12 residues. V shed 5 bases and J shed 10 bases, with 14 bases lying between them. CDR3 protein: CASSRLPKDYTF. The CDR3 DNA reads as TGTGCCAGCAGCCGCCTTCCTAAGGACTACACCTTC.

This clonotype was seen many times. The chain employs TRBV4-3 and TRBJ2-1, with a possible D match to TRBD2 (6 bases). Germline V gene data show CDR1 as LGHNA and CDR2 as YSLEER. The CDR3 consists of 17 residues. Trimming removed 1 base at V and 3 bases at J, with 16 bases between. The CDR3 reads CASSQAPAGLVYNEQFF. DNA for the CDR3: TGCGCCAGCAGCCAAGCGCCCGCGGGGCTGGTCTACAATGAGCAGTTCTTC.